This T cell receptor beta chain appears in the sequencing data of a study of human T cells and chemical hapten exposure. On the study more broadly: Patients additionally received therapeutic doses of diphenylcyclopropenone on the scalp once a week, and this continued throughout the approximately 23-week study. Study conclusions and caveats: PT1 expanded TCR numbers rose with patch test score.

The CDR3 has 13 residues. The ends were cut back, 7 bases at V and 6 bases at J, with 13 bases in the middle. From germline, CDR1 is MNHNS and CDR2 SASEGT. TCRdb re-analysed the RACE reads in MiXCR, keeping a single row per CDR3 protein. The sample yields about 120,000 distinct CDR3 sequences, about 14% seen once. The time point was: pre-sensitization, week 0. The treatment: therapeutic diphenylcyclopropenone sensitization with weekly scalp DPC. This clonotype was seen at least ten times. Antigen: not known. Sequencing used whole blood, obtained in connection with sensitization to the hapten diphenylcyclopropenone (DPC). The V and J genes are TRBV6-1 and TRBJ2-4; a possible D gene is TRBD1 (6 bases). The receptor was derived from a woman under 30 with alopecia areata. Some clones in this sample may be carry-over from other donors' samples. CDR3 protein: CASKSMDRNIQYF. The CDR3 coding sequence is TGTGCCAGCAAATCGATGGACAGAAACATTCAGTACTTC.